This T cell receptor (beta chain) was recovered during a study of T cells in Graves' hyperthyroidism and ophthalmopathy. Trimming stripped 2 bases from V and 6 bases from J, with 11 bases between. CDR1 is SGHNT, CDR2 YENEEA, per germline. CDR3 length: 13 residues. The TCR beta CDR3 regions underwent amplification using RNA transcripts as the source. First-round RT-PCR targeting the TCR CDR3 was performed with the HTBI primer set. From the multiplex PCR reads, TCRdb called clonotypes with MiXCR, one entry per CDR3 protein. The sample lists hundreds of thousands of distinct CDR3 sequences; around 13% were seen once. This clonotype has a count of ten or more.

Sequenced: blood. This sequence originates from a woman between 18 and 30 years old with Graves' hyperthyroidism. The chain joins TRBV11-3 to TRBJ2-7; D possibly corresponds to TRBD1 (6 bases). Here the CDR3 DNA reads TGTGCCAGCAGCTTATACTTAGGGGGCGAGCAGTACTTC. Translated: CASSLYLGGEQYF.